The clone carrying this TCR beta chain was counted between two and nine times. Antigen: not known. The data were obtained in a study of T-cell memory formation after mild COVID-19. The study, taken as a whole, reports: Clones shrinking between day 15 and 85 showed a balanced CD4/CD8 split, and those that grew later tilted toward CD4+. CM and EM subsets held most contracting CD4+ clones; EMRA held CD8+ ones.

Trimming cost V 0 bases and J 6 bases, with 9 bases left between them. The CDR3 covers 14 residues. Germline CDR1 reads SGHVS; CDR2 reads FNYEAQ. TCRdb redid the calling of the 5' RACE reads with MiXCR, one entry per CDR3 protein. Among about 320,000 distinct CDR3 sequences listed, roughly an eighth were seen once. The TCR comes from a young man who had mild COVID-19 (a few samples of this study predate the infection). Cell type and time point are not known. Sequenced material: PBMCs or a T cell subset sorted from them (not recorded which). The gene calls are TRBV7-6 and TRBJ2-1, with D possibly matching TRBD2 (6 bases). The CDR3 bases are TGTGCCAGCAGCTTAGCGTCACTAGCCAATGAGCAGTTCTTC. Residues: CASSLASLANEQFF.